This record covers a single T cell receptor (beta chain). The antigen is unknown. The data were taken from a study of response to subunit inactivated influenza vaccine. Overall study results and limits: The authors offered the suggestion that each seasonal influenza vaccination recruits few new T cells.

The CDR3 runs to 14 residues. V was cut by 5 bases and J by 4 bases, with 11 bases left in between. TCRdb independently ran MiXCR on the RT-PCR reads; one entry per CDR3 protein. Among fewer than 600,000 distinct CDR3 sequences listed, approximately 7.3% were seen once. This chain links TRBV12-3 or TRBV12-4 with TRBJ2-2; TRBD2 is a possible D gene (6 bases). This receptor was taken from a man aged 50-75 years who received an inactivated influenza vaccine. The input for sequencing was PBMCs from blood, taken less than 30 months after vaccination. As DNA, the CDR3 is TGTGCCAGCAGTCCAGGAGGGTCCACCGGGGAGCTGTTTTTT. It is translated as CASSPGGSTGELFF.